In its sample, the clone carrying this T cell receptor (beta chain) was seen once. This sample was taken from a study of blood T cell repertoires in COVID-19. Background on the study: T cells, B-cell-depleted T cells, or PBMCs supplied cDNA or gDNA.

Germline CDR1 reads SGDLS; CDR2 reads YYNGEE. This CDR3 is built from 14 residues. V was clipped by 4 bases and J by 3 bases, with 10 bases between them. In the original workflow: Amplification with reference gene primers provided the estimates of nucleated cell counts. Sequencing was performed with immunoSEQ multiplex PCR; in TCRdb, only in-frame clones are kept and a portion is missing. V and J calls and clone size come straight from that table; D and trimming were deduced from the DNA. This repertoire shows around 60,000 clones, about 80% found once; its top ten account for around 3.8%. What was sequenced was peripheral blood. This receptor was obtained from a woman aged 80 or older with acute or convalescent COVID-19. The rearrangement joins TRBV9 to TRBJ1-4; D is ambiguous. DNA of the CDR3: TGTGCCAGCAGCCAAGGAGGTGCTAATGAAAAACTGTTTTTT. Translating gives CASSQGGANEKLFF.